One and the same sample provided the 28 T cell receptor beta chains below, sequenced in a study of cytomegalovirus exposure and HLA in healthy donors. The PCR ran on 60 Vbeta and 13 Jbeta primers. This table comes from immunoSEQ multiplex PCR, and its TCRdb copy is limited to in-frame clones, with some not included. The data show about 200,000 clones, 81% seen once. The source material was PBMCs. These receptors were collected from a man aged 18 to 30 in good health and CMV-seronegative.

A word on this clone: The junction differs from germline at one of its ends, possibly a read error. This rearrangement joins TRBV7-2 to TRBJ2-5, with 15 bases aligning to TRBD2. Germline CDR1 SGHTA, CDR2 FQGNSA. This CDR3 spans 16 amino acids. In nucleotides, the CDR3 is TGTGCCAGCACCTTAGGACTAGCGGGGGGGCAAGAGACCCAGTACTTC. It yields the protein CASTLGLAGGQETQYF.

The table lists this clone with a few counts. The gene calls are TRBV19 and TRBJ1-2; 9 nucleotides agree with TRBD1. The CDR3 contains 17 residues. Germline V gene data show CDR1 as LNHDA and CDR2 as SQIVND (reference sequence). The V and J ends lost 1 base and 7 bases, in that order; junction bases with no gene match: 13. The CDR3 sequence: CASSIVQNRGRQVGYTF. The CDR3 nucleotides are TGTGCCAGTAGTATAGTCCAAAACAGGGGGCGCCAGGTTGGCTACACCTTC.

The CDR3 loop reads CASTGEGTASGANVLTF. The CDR3 nucleotides read TGCGCCAGCACGGGGGAAGGTACCGCCTCTGGGGCCAACGTCCTGACTTTC. This chain uses TRBV4-3 with TRBJ2-6; TRBD2 might be the D (6 bases). This CDR3 has 17 amino acids. Trimming took off 7 bases at V and 0 bases at J, with 16 bases between the two ends. CDR1 LGHNA and CDR2 YSLEER come from the germline V gene.

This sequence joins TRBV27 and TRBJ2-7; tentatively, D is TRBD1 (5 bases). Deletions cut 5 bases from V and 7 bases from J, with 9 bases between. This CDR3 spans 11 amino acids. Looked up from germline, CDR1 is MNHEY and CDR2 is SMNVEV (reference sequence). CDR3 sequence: CASSQGREQYF. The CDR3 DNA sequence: TGTGCCAGCAGTCAGGGAAGAGAGCAGTACTTC.

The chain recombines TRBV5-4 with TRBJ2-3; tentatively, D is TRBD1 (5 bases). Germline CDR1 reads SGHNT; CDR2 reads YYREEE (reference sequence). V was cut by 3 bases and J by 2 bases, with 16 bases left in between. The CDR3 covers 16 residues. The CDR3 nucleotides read TGTGCCAGCAGCTCGACAGAGAAAATTTACACAGATACGCAGTATTTT. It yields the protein CASSSTEKIYTDTQYF.

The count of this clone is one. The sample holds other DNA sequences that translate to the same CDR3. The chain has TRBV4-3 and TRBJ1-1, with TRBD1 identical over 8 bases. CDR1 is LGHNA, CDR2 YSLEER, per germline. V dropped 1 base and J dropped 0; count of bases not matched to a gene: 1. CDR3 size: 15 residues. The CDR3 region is CASSQGTGLNTEAFF. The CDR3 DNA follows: TGCGCCAGCAGCCAAGGGACAGGGCTGAACACTGAAGCTTTCTTT.

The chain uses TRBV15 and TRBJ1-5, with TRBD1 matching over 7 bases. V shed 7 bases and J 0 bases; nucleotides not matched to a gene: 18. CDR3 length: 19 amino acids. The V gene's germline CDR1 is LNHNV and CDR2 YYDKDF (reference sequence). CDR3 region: CATTPRPLRGRTSNQPQHF. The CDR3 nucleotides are TGTGCCACCACCCCTAGACCGTTAAGGGGGCGGACTAGCAATCAGCCCCAGCATTTT.

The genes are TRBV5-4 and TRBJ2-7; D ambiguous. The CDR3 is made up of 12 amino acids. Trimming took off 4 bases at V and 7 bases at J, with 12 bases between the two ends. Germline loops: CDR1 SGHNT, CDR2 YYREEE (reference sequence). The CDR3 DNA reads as TGTGCCAGCAGCCCCCCTAGAGGAGAGCAGTACTTC. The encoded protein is CASSPPRGEQYF.

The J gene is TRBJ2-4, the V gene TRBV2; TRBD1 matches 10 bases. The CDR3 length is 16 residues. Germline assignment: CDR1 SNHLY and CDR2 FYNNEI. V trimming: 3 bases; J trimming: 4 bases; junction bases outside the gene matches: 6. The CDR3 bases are TGTGCCAGCAGTGACACATTGGGACAGGGGAAAAACATTCAGTACTTC. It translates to CASSDTLGQGKNIQYF.

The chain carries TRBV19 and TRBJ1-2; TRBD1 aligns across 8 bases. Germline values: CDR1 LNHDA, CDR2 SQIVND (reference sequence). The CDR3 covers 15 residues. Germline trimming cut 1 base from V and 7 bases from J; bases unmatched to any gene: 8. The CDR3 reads CASSIATSTGAGYTF. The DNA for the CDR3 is TGTGCCAGTAGTATAGCCACTTCGACAGGGGCTGGCTACACCTTC.

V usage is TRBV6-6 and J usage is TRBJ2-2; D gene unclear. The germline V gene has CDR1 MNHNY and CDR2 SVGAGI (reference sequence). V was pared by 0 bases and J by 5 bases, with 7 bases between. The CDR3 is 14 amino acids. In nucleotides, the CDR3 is TGTGCCAGCAGTTACTCGAGGCAGACCGGGGAGCTGTTTTTT. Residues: CASSYSRQTGELFF.

The CDR3 sequence is CASSYQQGTTEAFF. The CDR3 nucleotides are TGTGCCAGCAGCTACCAACAGGGTACCACTGAAGCTTTCTTT. This sequence joins TRBV7-2 and TRBJ1-1, with D perhaps matching TRBD1 (6 bases). Germline lookup yields CDR1 SGHTA and CDR2 FQGNSA. The CDR3 runs to 14 residues. Between the trimmed V and J ends, which lost 4 bases and 4 bases, there was a span of 13 bases.

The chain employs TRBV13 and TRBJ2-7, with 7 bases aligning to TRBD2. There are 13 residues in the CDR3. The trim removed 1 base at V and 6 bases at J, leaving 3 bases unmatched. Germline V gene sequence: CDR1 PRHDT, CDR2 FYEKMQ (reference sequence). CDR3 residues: CASSLEAGIEQYF. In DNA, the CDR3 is TGTGCCAGCAGCTTAGAAGCGGGGATCGAGCAGTACTTC.

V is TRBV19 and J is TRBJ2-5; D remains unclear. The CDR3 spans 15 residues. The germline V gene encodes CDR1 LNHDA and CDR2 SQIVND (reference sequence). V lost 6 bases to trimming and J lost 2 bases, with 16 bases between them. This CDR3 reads CASSARRGRQETQYF. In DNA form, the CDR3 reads TGTGCCAGTAGCGCGAGGCGTGGTCGGCAAGAGACCCAGTACTTC.

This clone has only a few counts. The CDR3 protein is CASSFGGINEKLFF. CDR3 DNA sequence: TGTGCCAGCAGTTTCGGCGGAATTAATGAAAAACTGTTTTTT. The chain employs TRBV28 and TRBJ1-4; D gene ambiguous. The V end lost 3 bases, the J end lost 4 bases, and 9 bases lay between the germline ends. The CDR3 contains 14 residues. CDR1 is MDHEN and CDR2 is SYDVKM in the germline V gene.

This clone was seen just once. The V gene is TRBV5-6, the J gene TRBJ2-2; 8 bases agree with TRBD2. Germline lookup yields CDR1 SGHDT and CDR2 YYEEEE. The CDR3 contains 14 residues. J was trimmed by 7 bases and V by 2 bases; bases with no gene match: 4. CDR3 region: CASSLSGGHGELFF. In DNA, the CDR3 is TGTGCCAGCAGCTTAAGCGGGGGTCACGGGGAGCTGTTTTTT. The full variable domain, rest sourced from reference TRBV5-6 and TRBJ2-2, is DAGVTQSPTHLIKTRGQQVTLRCSPKSGHDTVSWYQQALGQGPQFIFQYYEEEERQRGNFPDRFSGHQFPNYSSELNVNALLLGDSALYLCASSLSGGHGELFFGEGSRLTVL.

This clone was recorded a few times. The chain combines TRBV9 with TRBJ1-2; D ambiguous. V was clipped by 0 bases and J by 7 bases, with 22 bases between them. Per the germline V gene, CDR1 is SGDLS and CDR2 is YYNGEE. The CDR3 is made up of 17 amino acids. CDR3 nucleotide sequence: TGTGCCAGCAGCGTAGAATCTGTCTCGTCTTCTAACGCTGGCTACACCTTC. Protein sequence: CASSVESVSSSNAGYTF.

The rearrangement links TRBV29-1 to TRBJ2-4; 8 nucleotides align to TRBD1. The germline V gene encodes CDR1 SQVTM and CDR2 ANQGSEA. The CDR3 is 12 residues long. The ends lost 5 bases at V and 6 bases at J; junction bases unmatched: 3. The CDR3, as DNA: TGCAGCGTTCGGACAGGGCCAAACATTCAGTACTTC. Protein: CSVRTGPNIQYF.

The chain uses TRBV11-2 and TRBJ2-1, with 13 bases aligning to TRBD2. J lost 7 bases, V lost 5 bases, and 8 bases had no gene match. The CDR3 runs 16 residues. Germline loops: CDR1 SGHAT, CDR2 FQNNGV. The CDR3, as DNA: TGTGCCAGCAGCCCGAGGACTAGCGGGAGAGGGAATGAGCAGTTCTTC. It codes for CASSPRTSGRGNEQFF.

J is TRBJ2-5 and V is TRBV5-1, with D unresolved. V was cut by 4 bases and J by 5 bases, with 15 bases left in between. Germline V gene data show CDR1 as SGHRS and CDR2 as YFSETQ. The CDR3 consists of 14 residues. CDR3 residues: CASSAFMVGETQYF. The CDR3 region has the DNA TGCGCCAGCAGCGCCTTTATGGTTGGCGAGACCCAGTACTTC. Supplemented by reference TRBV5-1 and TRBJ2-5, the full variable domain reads KAGVTQTPRYLIKTRGQQVTLSCSPISGHRSVSWYQQTPGQGLQFLFEYFSETQRNKGNFPGRFSGRQFSNSRSEMNVSTLELGDSALYLCASSAFMVGETQYFGPGTRLLVL.

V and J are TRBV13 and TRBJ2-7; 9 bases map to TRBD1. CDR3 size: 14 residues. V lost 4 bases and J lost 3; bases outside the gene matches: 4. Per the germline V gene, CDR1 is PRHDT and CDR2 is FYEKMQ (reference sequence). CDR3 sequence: CASSYRGRGYEQYF. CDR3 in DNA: TGTGCCAGCAGCTACAGGGGGCGAGGCTACGAGCAGTACTTC.

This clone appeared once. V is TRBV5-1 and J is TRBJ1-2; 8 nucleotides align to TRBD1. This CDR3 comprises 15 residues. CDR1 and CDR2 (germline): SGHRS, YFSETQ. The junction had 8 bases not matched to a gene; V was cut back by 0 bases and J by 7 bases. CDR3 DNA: TGCGCCAGCAGCTTGGACACGGACAGGGTGATTGGCTACACCTTC. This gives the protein CASSLDTDRVIGYTF. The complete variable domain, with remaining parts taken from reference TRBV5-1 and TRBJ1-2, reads KAGVTQTPRYLIKTRGQQVTLSCSPISGHRSVSWYQQTPGQGLQFLFEYFSETQRNKGNFPGRFSGRQFSNSRSEMNVSTLELGDSALYLCASSLDTDRVIGYTFGSGTRLTVV.

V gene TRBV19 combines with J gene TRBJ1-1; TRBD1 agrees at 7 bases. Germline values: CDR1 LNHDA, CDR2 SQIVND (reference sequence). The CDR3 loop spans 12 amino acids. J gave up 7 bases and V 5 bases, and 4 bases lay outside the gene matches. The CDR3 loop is CASSPRDSEAFF. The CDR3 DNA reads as TGTGCCAGTAGTCCCCGGGACAGTGAAGCTTTCTTT.

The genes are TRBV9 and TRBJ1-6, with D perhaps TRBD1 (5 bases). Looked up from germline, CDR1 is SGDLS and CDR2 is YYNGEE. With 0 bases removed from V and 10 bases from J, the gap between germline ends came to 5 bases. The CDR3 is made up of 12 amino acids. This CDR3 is CASSVEGSPLHF. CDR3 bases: TGTGCCAGCAGCGTAGAGGGGTCACCCCTCCACTTT.

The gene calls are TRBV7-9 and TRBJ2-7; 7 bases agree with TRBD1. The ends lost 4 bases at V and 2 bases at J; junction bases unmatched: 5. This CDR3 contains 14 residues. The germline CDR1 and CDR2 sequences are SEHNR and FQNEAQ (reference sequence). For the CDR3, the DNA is TGTGCCAGCAGCTCGGGACAGAACCCCTACGAGCAGTACTTC. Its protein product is CASSSGQNPYEQYF.

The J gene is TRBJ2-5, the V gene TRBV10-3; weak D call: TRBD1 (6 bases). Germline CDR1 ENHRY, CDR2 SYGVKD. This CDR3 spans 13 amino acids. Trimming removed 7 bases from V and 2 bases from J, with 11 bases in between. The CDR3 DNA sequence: TGTGCCATCAACCCTGGACAGCAAGAGACCCAGTACTTC. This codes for CAINPGQQETQYF.

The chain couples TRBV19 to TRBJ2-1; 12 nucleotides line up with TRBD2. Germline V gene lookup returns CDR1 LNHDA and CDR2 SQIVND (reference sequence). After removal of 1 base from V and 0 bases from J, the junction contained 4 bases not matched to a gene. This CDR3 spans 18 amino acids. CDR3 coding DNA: TGTGCCAGTAGTATAGGGGGACTAGCGGGCAGCTCCTACAATGAGCAGTTCTTC. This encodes CASSIGGLAGSSYNEQFF.

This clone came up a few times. The CDR3 region has the DNA TGTGCCAGCACTAGCGGGGGAAGTATCCAGCAGTACTTC. It is translated as CASTSGGSIQQYF. This chain uses TRBV5-6 with TRBJ2-7; 10 positions match TRBD2. The V segment lost 6 bases and the J segment 8 bases; nucleotides outside the gene matches: 8. The length of the CDR3 is 13 residues. In germline, CDR1 is SGHDT, CDR2 YYEEEE.